The 22 T cell receptor beta chains below were found in one sample sequenced in a study of T-cell reconstitution after alpha-beta-depleted transplantation in children. TCRbeta library construction was performed incorporating unique molecular identifiers. MiXCR was run by TCRdb on the PCR reads, yielding one entry per CDR3 protein. The sample lists some 190,000 distinct CDR3 sequences; 11% were seen once. Material: PBMCs, obtained before TCRalphabeta/CD19-depleted stem cell transplant. The source of these receptors is a boy aged 2 to 9 with acute myeloid leukemia, due to receive a stem cell transplant.

Many counts were recorded for this clonotype. No conserved phenylalanine or tryptophan is present at the end of the CDR3, so a read error is the likely explanation. V is TRBV11-2 and J is TRBJ2-1; D not resolved. V shed 0 bases and J shed 9 bases, with 12 bases lying between them. The CDR3 loop spans 14 amino acids. Germline assignment: CDR1 SGHAT and CDR2 FQNNGV. The CDR3 region has the DNA TGTGCCAGCAGCTTAGATAGGGAAGAAGCTGAGCAGTTCCTC. It specifies CASSLDREEAEQFL.

The table lists this clonotype with many counts. The rearrangement uses TRBV7-8 and TRBJ2-7; no firm D call. CDR3 length: 13 amino acids. CDR1 is SGHVS and CDR2 is FQNEAQ in the germline V gene. The V end was cut by 3 bases, the J end by 0 bases, with 6 bases between. The chain's CDR3 is CASSFGRSYEQYF. The CDR3 DNA sequence: TGTGCCAGCAGCTTTGGTCGCTCCTACGAGCAGTACTTC.

This clonotype was observed a handful of times. The chain has TRBV7-6 and TRBJ2-5; 13 bases are a match to TRBD2. V dropped 1 base and J dropped 3; count of bases not matched to a gene: 5. In germline, CDR1 is SGHVS, CDR2 FNYEAQ. This CDR3 region has 17 residues. CDR3 protein: CASSLGGTSGVKETQYF. Written as DNA, the CDR3 is TGTGCCAGCAGCTTAGGGGGGACTAGCGGGGTAAAAGAGACCCAGTACTTC.

Many counts were recorded for this clonotype. The chain has TRBV20-1 and TRBJ2-3; 8 positions agree with TRBD2. CDR3 length: 14 residues. Germline V gene sequence: CDR1 DFQATT, CDR2 SNEGSKA (reference sequence). V gave up 6 bases and J gave up 2 bases; unmatched junction bases: 7. For the CDR3, the DNA is TGCAGTGCGTCTGACGGGGGGGCCACAGATACGCAGTATTTT. This codes for CSASDGGATDTQYF.

This clonotype was found a few times. The chain has TRBV29-1 and TRBJ1-1, with D possibly being TRBD1 (6 bases). Trimming pared 4 bases from V and 7 bases from J, leaving 10 bases between. Germline CDR1 SQVTM, CDR2 ANQGSEA. This CDR3 is built from 11 residues. The CDR3 is CSVVQGGEAFF. The CDR3 DNA reads as TGCAGCGTTGTACAGGGTGGTGAAGCTTTCTTT.

This clonotype was detected ten times or more. At one of its ends the junction is not consistent with the germline gene, which may arise from a read error. The chain employs TRBV29-1 and TRBJ2-2, with D possibly called TRBD1 or TRBD2 (5 bases each). The germline CDR1 and CDR2 sequences are SQVTM and ANQGSEA. There are 13 residues in the CDR3. The CDR3: CSGGPANTWELFF. The CDR3 DNA reads as TGCAGCGGGGGACCTGCAAACACCTGGGAGCTGTTTTTT.

This clonotype was observed many times. The J gene is TRBJ1-4, the V gene TRBV20-1; 8 nucleotides match TRBD1. Trimming at V came to 2 bases and at J to 8 bases, leaving 25 bases not matched to a gene. The CDR3 consists of 20 residues. The germline V gene encodes CDR1 DFQATT and CDR2 SNEGSKA (reference sequence). The CDR3 protein is CSARNLVLLAGGEGGEKLFF. The DNA for the CDR3 is TGCAGTGCTAGAAACTTGGTCCTGCTGGCAGGGGGCGAAGGTGGAGAAAAACTGTTTTTT.

In regard to this clonotype: At one end the junction does not follow the germline gene, possibly because of a read error. The chain joins TRBV12-3 or TRBV12-4 to TRBJ2-4; TRBD2 matches at 7 bases. This CDR3 is 12 amino acids long. CDR3 region: CASSLAAPEPIF. The CDR3 DNA reads as TGTGCCAGCAGTCTAGCGGCTCCCGAACCAATCTTC.

This clonotype was seen many times. V gene TRBV4-2 combines with J gene TRBJ1-2; 10 nucleotides align to TRBD1. CDR3 length: 16 residues. V shed 2 bases and J 1 base; nucleotides not matched to a gene: 4. CDR1 LGHNA and CDR2 YNFKEQ come from the germline V gene. The DNA of the CDR3 is TGTGCCAGCAGCCAATCGGACAGGGGGATTAACTATGGCTACACCTTC. It encodes CASSQSDRGINYGYTF.

There are a few counts of this clonotype. The rearrangement joins TRBV20-1 to TRBJ2-1, with TRBD2 identical over 10 bases. In germline, CDR1 is DFQATT, CDR2 SNEGSKA (reference sequence). The length of the CDR3 is 20 residues. The V gene end was trimmed by 2 bases and the J gene end by 0 bases; junction bases not matched to a gene: 16. In DNA, the CDR3 is TGCAGTGCTAGAAAGGTCCAGGGTAGCGGGGGGCTAAGCTCCTACAATGAGCAGTTCTTC. This sequence encodes CSARKVQGSGGLSSYNEQFF.

The count of this clonotype is one. The chain couples TRBV30 to TRBJ2-6, with no clear D. This CDR3 spans 14 amino acids. Trimming cost V 6 bases and J 0 bases, with 9 bases left between them. The germline V gene has CDR1 GTSNPN and CDR2 SVGIG (reference sequence). In nucleotides, the CDR3 is TGTGCCTGCCCTCATGGCTCTGGGGCCAACGTCCTGACTTTC. Protein: CACPHGSGANVLTF.

At least ten counts were recorded for this clonotype. V is TRBV29-1 and J is TRBJ2-5, with 9 bases matching TRBD2. Germline V gives CDR1 SQVTM, CDR2 ANQGSEA. The junction had 10 bases not matched to a gene; V was cut back by 7 bases and J by 7 bases. This CDR3 region has 13 residues. CDR3: CSGLAGARATQYF. The DNA for the CDR3 is TGCAGCGGGTTAGCGGGGGCGCGGGCGACCCAGTACTTC. The full variable domain, in which reference TRBV29-1 and TRBJ2-5 provide the parts outside the CDR3, is SAVISQKPSRDICQRGTSLTIQCQVDSQVTMMFWYRQQPGQSLTLIATANQGSEATYESGFVIDKFPISRPNLTFSTLTVSNMSPEDSSIYLCSGLAGARATQYFGPGTRLLVL.

Remarks on this clonotype: Since a much larger clone is just one base distant, this may be a read error. The genes are TRBV20-1 and TRBJ2-7, with unresolved D. This CDR3 region has 12 residues. Germline values: CDR1 DFQATT, CDR2 SNEGSKA (reference sequence). The CDR3 coding sequence is TGCAGTGCTGTTACCAGCGCCTACGAGCACTACTTC. Its protein is CSAVTSAYEHYF.

At least ten counts were recorded for this clonotype. The gene calls are TRBV20-1 and TRBJ2-3; D may correspond to TRBD1 or TRBD2 (5 bases each). Trimming stripped 1 base from V and 0 bases from J, with 17 bases between. Per germline, CDR1 DFQATT and CDR2 SNEGSKA (reference sequence). The CDR3 runs 17 residues. The CDR3 region is CSARAKGEQISTDTQYF. CDR3 nucleotides: TGCAGTGCTAGAGCCAAAGGGGAGCAAATCAGCACAGATACGCAGTATTTT.

This clonotype was seen at least ten times. This rearrangement joins TRBV6-5 to TRBJ1-5; D is possibly TRBD1 (6 bases). CDR1 is MNHEY, CDR2 SVGAGI, per germline. The V end was cut by 0 bases, the J end by 2 bases, with 14 bases between. The CDR3 loop spans 17 amino acids. DNA for the CDR3: TGTGCCAGCAGTTACTCTTATTTGGACAGAGGCAATCAGCCCCAGCATTTT. Encoded protein: CASSYSYLDRGNQPQHF.

This clonotype came up many times. V gene TRBV29-1 combines with J gene TRBJ2-1, with TRBD2 matching 10 bases. The germline gives CDR1 SQVTM, CDR2 ANQGSEA. The CDR3 is 17 residues long. V gave up 4 bases and J gave up 5 bases; unmatched junction bases: 14. In nucleotides, the CDR3 is TGCAGCGTTGGGTTAGCGGGAGGCGACCTTCTCCACAATGAGCAGTTCTTC. This translates into CSVGLAGGDLLHNEQFF.

In the case of this clonotype: This could be a read error, since a much larger clone is one nucleotide away. The chain joins TRBV3-1 to TRBJ2-4; D is perhaps TRBD1 (5 bases). Germline V lookup: CDR1 LGHDT, CDR2 YNNKEL (reference sequence). The CDR3 totals 16 residues. V was pared by 4 bases and J by 2 bases, with 15 bases between. The chain's CDR3 is CASSPSKGPSKNIQYF. DNA of the CDR3: TGTGCCAGCAGCCCGTCTAAGGGGCCGTCCAAAAACATTCAGTACTTC.

The table lists this clonotype with many counts. The chain carries TRBV28 and TRBJ2-5; D is perhaps TRBD1 (6 bases). Germline V lookup: CDR1 MDHEN, CDR2 SYDVKM. Trimming took off 7 bases at V and 5 bases at J, with 11 bases between the two ends. This CDR3 is built from 12 residues. In DNA form, the CDR3 reads TGTGCCAGCACCGGACAGAGGGAGACCCAGTACTTC. This encodes CASTGQRETQYF.

The table lists this clonotype with many counts. The J gene is TRBJ1-1, the V gene TRBV4-1; D gene unclear. CDR3 length: 16 amino acids. Looked up from germline, CDR1 is MGHRA and CDR2 is YSYEKL. V was pared by 4 bases and J by 1 base, with 16 bases between. CDR3 coding DNA: TGCGCCAGCAGCCTGATGTTTCACAGCCCGAACACTGAAGCTTTCTTT. Translated: CASSLMFHSPNTEAFF.

This clonotype was observed at least ten times. The V and J genes are TRBV7-2 and TRBJ1-2, with 7 bases lining up with TRBD1. V shed 3 bases, J shed 2 bases, and the junction held 3 bases outside the gene matches. This CDR3 region has 14 residues. Germline V gene lookup returns CDR1 SGHTA and CDR2 FQGNSA. CDR3 in amino acids: CASSFEGQNYGYTF. The CDR3 DNA reads TGTGCCAGCAGCTTCGAGGGACAGAACTATGGCTACACCTTC. Full variable domain (outside the CDR3, taken from reference TRBV7-2 and TRBJ1-2): GAGVSQSPSNKVTEKGKDVELRCDPISGHTALYWYRQSLGQGLEFLIYFQGNSAPDKSGLPSDRFSAERTGGSVSTLTIQRTQQEDSAVYLCASSFEGQNYGYTFGSGTRLTVV.

The sample holds a few counts of this clonotype. The V call is TRBV4-1, the J call TRBJ2-5; 10 bases are a match to TRBD1. Germline CDR1 reads MGHRA; CDR2 reads YSYEKL. Germline trimming cut 3 bases from V and 3 bases from J; bases unmatched to any gene: 7. The CDR3 sequence is 16 residues long. Here the CDR3 reads CASSHPRTGGEETQYF. The CDR3 DNA reads TGCGCCAGCAGCCATCCCCGGACAGGGGGGGAAGAGACCCAGTACTTC.

This clonotype appeared many times. V usage is TRBV12-3 or TRBV12-4 and J usage is TRBJ2-1; D tentatively reads TRBD1 or TRBD2 (5 bases each). V was clipped by 3 bases and J by 4 bases, with 13 bases between them. CDR3 size: 15 residues. Here the CDR3 DNA reads TGTGCCAGCAGTTTTGGGGGTATTTGGTACAATGAGCAGTTCTTC. This gives the protein CASSFGGIWYNEQFF.